Following are 24 T cell receptor beta chains from one sample sequenced in a study of technical replicates of blood from several donors (dated by TCRdb to 2016 to 2017). The library was made by the immunoSEQ multiplex PCR assay. TCRdb carries this immuneACCESS record with in-frame sequences only. Its versions omit some clonotypes, under half of them owing to an unresolved V gene in the studies checked, with the rest unexplained. Within this sample are some 57,000 clones, with around 92% of them counted one time only. Approximately 4.8% of the sample belongs to the ten largest clones. Sequenced material: PBMCs. All receptors come from a human donor in good health. Some clones in this sample may be carry-over from other donors' samples.

The V and J genes are TRBV30 and TRBJ2-1; TRBD2 matches at 10 bases. Germline CDR1 is GTSNPN and CDR2 is SVGIG (reference sequence). There are 15 residues in the CDR3. Losses at the gene ends were 0 bases for V and 7 bases for J; bases not matched to a gene: 6. The CDR3 protein is CAWSVHLAGDNEQFF. The DNA of the CDR3 is TGTGCCTGGAGTGTACATCTAGCGGGAGATAATGAGCAGTTCTTC.

This sequence joins TRBV13 and TRBJ2-7; perhaps TRBD2 as D (6 bases). The CDR3 runs 14 residues. The germline V gene has CDR1 PRHDT and CDR2 FYEKMQ (reference sequence). Trimming pared 2 bases from V and 4 bases from J, leaving 12 bases between. The CDR3 sequence is CASSLPGLPYEQYF. DNA for the CDR3: TGTGCCAGCAGCTTACCGGGACTGCCTTACGAGCAGTACTTC.

This rearrangement joins TRBV30 to TRBJ1-3; no firm D call. Germline V CDR1 and CDR2: GTSNPN, SVGIG (reference sequence). The germline V and J ends were trimmed by 2 bases and 4 bases, with 6 bases remaining between them. This CDR3 has 12 residues. The CDR3 protein is CAWSIEGNTIYF. In DNA, the CDR3 is TGTGCCTGGAGTATAGAGGGAAACACCATATATTTT.

J is TRBJ1-2 and V is TRBV6-4; 12 positions agree with TRBD1. This CDR3 is 15 amino acids long. The germline gives CDR1 MRHNA, CDR2 SNTAGT. V shed 6 bases and J 8 bases; nucleotides not matched to a gene: 10. CDR3: CASSLGTGGAEGYTF. The CDR3 region has the DNA TGTGCCAGCAGCCTCGGGACAGGGGGCGCAGAGGGCTACACCTTC.

The rearrangement joins TRBV25-1 to TRBJ1-6; 8 nucleotides agree with TRBD1. The ends lost 1 base at V and 9 bases at J; junction bases unmatched: 5. This CDR3 region has 15 residues. Germline V gene lookup returns CDR1 MGHDK and CDR2 SYGVNS. The CDR3 loop reads CASSELRQGPSPLHF. The CDR3 bases are TGTGCCAGCAGTGAATTGAGACAGGGGCCTTCACCCCTCCACTTT.

The rearrangement links TRBV5-1 to TRBJ2-3; perhaps TRBD2 as D (5 bases). V was pared by 4 bases and J by 2 bases, with 8 bases between. Per germline, CDR1 SGHRS and CDR2 YFSETQ. The CDR3 is made up of 13 amino acids. CDR3 in amino acids: CASSPTTTDTQYF. The CDR3 DNA reads TGCGCCAGCAGCCCGACTACCACAGATACGCAGTATTTT.

CDR3 in amino acids: CASSAPGRQGKNNEQFF. DNA of the CDR3: TGTGCCAGCAGTGCCCCAGGGAGGCAAGGGAAAAACAATGAGCAGTTCTTC. The genes are TRBV25-1 and TRBJ2-1, with D tentatively TRBD2 (6 bases). CDR3 length: 17 amino acids. Per germline, CDR1 MGHDK and CDR2 SYGVNS. V was pared by 4 bases and J by 5 bases, with 21 bases between.

V usage is TRBV7-9 and J usage is TRBJ1-5; D remains unclear. Germline V gene lookup returns CDR1 SEHNR and CDR2 FQNEAQ (reference sequence). V dropped 3 bases and J dropped 7 bases, with 16 bases sitting between them. The CDR3 is 15 residues long. The CDR3 spells CASSLSMGREQPQHF. CDR3 in DNA: TGTGCCAGCAGCTTGTCAATGGGGAGGGAGCAGCCCCAGCATTTT.

The gene calls are TRBV6-5 and TRBJ2-7; D is undetermined. V gave up 0 bases and J gave up 2 bases, with 14 bases separating them. The CDR3 loop spans 16 amino acids. Germline CDR1 MNHEY, CDR2 SVGAGI. Written as DNA, the CDR3 is TGTGCCAGCAGTTACTCGTTGGCAGGCCCTGCCTACGAGCAGTACTTC. Amino acids: CASSYSLAGPAYEQYF.

The chain has TRBV5-4 and TRBJ1-1; D may be TRBD1 (5 bases). V was shortened by 4 bases and J by 4 bases, with 11 bases between the two germline ends. The CDR3 spans 13 residues. The germline gives CDR1 SGHNT, CDR2 YYREEE (reference sequence). The CDR3 sequence: CASSPQGITEAFF. In DNA form, the CDR3 reads TGTGCCAGCAGCCCGCAGGGAATCACTGAAGCTTTCTTT.

The chain employs TRBV6-1 and TRBJ2-7; 9 positions match TRBD1. The CDR3 runs 15 residues. The V segment lost 2 bases and the J segment 2 bases; nucleotides outside the gene matches: 4. Germline lookup yields CDR1 MNHNS and CDR2 SASEGT. The CDR3 loop reads CASSEWGTGPYEQYF. CDR3 bases: TGTGCCAGCAGTGAATGGGGGACAGGGCCCTACGAGCAGTACTTC.

The rearrangement joins TRBV7-7 to TRBJ2-2; 7 nucleotides agree with TRBD2. J lost 6 bases, V lost 5 bases, and 18 bases had no gene match. CDR1 is SSHAT, CDR2 FNYEAQ, per germline (reference sequence). The CDR3 runs to 18 residues. CDR3 sequence reads: CASSPRPSGEPSAGELFF. CDR3 DNA sequence: TGTGCCAGCAGCCCCCGACCCAGCGGGGAGCCGTCCGCCGGGGAGCTGTTTTTT.

A few counts support this clone. This chain joins TRBV30 and TRBJ1-1; tentative D call: TRBD1 (5 bases). Trimming pared 4 bases from V and 3 bases from J, leaving 9 bases between. Germline V gene data show CDR1 as GTSNPN and CDR2 as SVGIG (reference sequence). There are 12 residues in the CDR3. CDR3 residues: CAWTKGHTEAFF. The DNA for the CDR3 is TGTGCCTGGACCAAGGGGCACACTGAAGCTTTCTTT.

The chain combines TRBV30 with TRBJ1-2; D perhaps matches TRBD1 (6 bases). This CDR3 contains 12 residues. V dropped 1 base and J dropped 4 bases, with 7 bases sitting between them. Looked up from germline, CDR1 is GTSNPN and CDR2 is SVGIG (reference sequence). CDR3 in amino acids: CAWSAGAYGYTF. In nucleotides, the CDR3 is TGTGCCTGGAGTGCAGGGGCCTATGGCTACACCTTC.

The V and J genes are TRBV21-1 and TRBJ2-7; TRBD2, the table's D call, lacks a check against the DNA. TRBV21-1 is given as a pseudogene. The CDR3 runs 16 residues. CDR3 loop: CASSKSEGGSRYEQYF. Written as DNA, the CDR3 is TGTGCCAGCAGCAAATCGGAAGGCGGGAGTAGATACGAGCAGTACTTC.

This chain joins TRBV7-9 and TRBJ1-4; D possibly corresponds to TRBD1 (5 bases). The V and J ends lost 5 bases and 4 bases respectively, with 14 bases between them. Per germline, CDR1 SEHNR and CDR2 FQNEAQ (reference sequence). CDR3 size: 15 residues. This CDR3 is CASSRDGLSNEKLFF. CDR3 DNA sequence: TGTGCCAGCAGCAGGGACGGACTAAGTAATGAAAAACTGTTTTTT.

V and J are TRBV9 and TRBJ2-1; 12 nucleotides align to TRBD2. V lost 0 bases and J lost 7; bases outside the gene matches: 2. Germline-derived CDR1 and CDR2 are SGDLS and YYNGEE. CDR3 size: 15 residues. For the CDR3, the DNA is TGTGCCAGCAGCGTAGCGCTAGCGGGAGGGAATGAGCAGTTCTTC. It codes for CASSVALAGGNEQFF.

The chain employs TRBV14 and TRBJ2-3; D is perhaps TRBD2 (6 bases). Trimming removed 1 base at V and 4 bases at J, with 12 bases between. This CDR3 comprises 15 residues. Germline V gives CDR1 SGHDN, CDR2 FVKESK. The CDR3 sequence is CASSQALWEADTQYF. The CDR3 nucleotides are TGTGCCAGCAGCCAAGCTCTCTGGGAGGCAGATACGCAGTATTTT. Together with reference TRBV14 and TRBJ2-3, the CDR3 gives the full variable domain: EAGVTQFPSHSVIEKGQTVTLRCDPISGHDNLYWYRRVMGKEIKFLLHFVKESKQDESGMPNNRFLAERTGGTYSTLKVQPAELEDSGVYFCASSQALWEADTQYFGPGTRLTVL.

The chain has TRBV19 and TRBJ1-1; tentative D call: TRBD1 (6 bases). The V end lost 1 base, the J end lost 1 base, and 7 bases lay between the germline ends. The germline V gene encodes CDR1 LNHDA and CDR2 SQIVND (reference sequence). This CDR3 has 14 amino acids. DNA for the CDR3: TGTGCCAGTAGTATAGGGGGACAGAACACTGAAGCTTTCTTT. It codes for CASSIGGQNTEAFF.

The chain combines TRBV7-2 with TRBJ1-6; no clear D gene. Trimming took off 2 bases at V and 13 bases at J, with 12 bases between the two ends. Germline-derived CDR1 and CDR2 are SGHTA and FQGNSA. CDR3 length equals 13 residues. CDR3 residues: CASSLYLGSPLHF. The CDR3 nucleotides are TGTGCCAGCAGCTTATACCTCGGTTCTCCCCTCCACTTT.

The chain couples TRBV6-1 to TRBJ1-1; D unclear. Germline-derived CDR1 and CDR2 are MNHNS and SASEGT. The V gene lost 0 bases and the J gene lost 1 base, with 9 bases spanning the gap. This CDR3 comprises 15 residues. CDR3 amino acids: CASSEAGSPNTEAFF. In nucleotides, the CDR3 is TGTGCCAGCAGTGAAGCGGGCAGCCCGAACACTGAAGCTTTCTTT.

V gene TRBV14 combines with J gene TRBJ2-3, with 9 bases fitting TRBD1. Germline V CDR1 and CDR2: SGHDN, FVKESK. The junction had 6 bases not matched to a gene; V was cut back by 2 bases and J by 3 bases. This CDR3 spans 16 amino acids. The CDR3 spells CASSQPGTGRTDTQYF. The CDR3 DNA is TGTGCCAGCAGCCAACCCGGGACAGGGCGAACAGATACGCAGTATTTT. Variable domain in full (rest from reference TRBV14 and TRBJ2-3): EAGVTQFPSHSVIEKGQTVTLRCDPISGHDNLYWYRRVMGKEIKFLLHFVKESKQDESGMPNNRFLAERTGGTYSTLKVQPAELEDSGVYFCASSQPGTGRTDTQYFGPGTRLTVL.

J is TRBJ1-1 and V is TRBV4-3; TRBD1 might be the D (5 bases). V lost 0 bases to trimming and J lost 8 bases, with 16 bases between them. Per germline, CDR1 LGHNA and CDR2 YSLEER. The CDR3 is made up of 15 amino acids. The CDR3 here is CASSQDRARGSEAFF. CDR3 DNA sequence: TGCGCCAGCAGCCAAGACAGGGCCCGGGGGTCGGAAGCTTTCTTT.

The chain employs TRBV11-2 and TRBJ2-1; maybe TRBD2 (6 bases). Germline V gene sequence: CDR1 SGHAT, CDR2 FQNNGV. This CDR3 has 13 amino acids. With 5 bases removed from V and 6 bases from J, the gap between germline ends came to 11 bases. CDR3 bases: TGTGCCAGCAGCCCGACTAGGGTCAATGAGCAGTTCTTC. It yields the protein CASSPTRVNEQFF.